Presented here are 9 T cell receptor beta chains from one specimen sequenced in a study of T cell responses to AZD1222 COVID-19 vaccine. Repertoires were generated with immunoSEQ multiplex PCR, while TCRdb's copy carries only in-frame clones and drops some. The sample consists of roughly 85,000 clones, approximately 90% of them appearing once. The sequenced sample was peripheral blood, obtained 28 days after the second AZD1222 dose. These receptors all stem from an adult who received the AZD1222 COVID-19 vaccine.

CDR3 residues: CASSLGDYNTEAFF. Written as DNA, the CDR3 is TGCGCCAGCAGCTTGGGGGACTACAACACTGAAGCTTTCTTT. The V call is TRBV5-1, the J call TRBJ1-1, with D perhaps matching TRBD1 (5 bases). Germline V CDR1 and CDR2: SGHRS, YFSETQ. This CDR3 is 14 amino acids long. The V end was cut by 0 bases, the J end by 2 bases, with 8 bases between.

J is TRBJ2-3 and V is TRBV7-9; D is perhaps TRBD2 (6 bases). The V gene lost 5 bases and the J gene lost 5 bases, with 17 bases spanning the gap. This CDR3 is built from 15 residues. Germline V gives CDR1 SEHNR, CDR2 FQNEAQ (reference sequence). The CDR3 region is CASSPSVSGKDTQYF. CDR3 nucleotides: TGTGCCAGCAGCCCCTCCGTTAGCGGTAAAGATACGCAGTATTTT.

This chain links TRBV5-8 with TRBJ1-6, with D maybe TRBD1 (5 bases). V gave up 4 bases and J gave up 6 bases, with 14 bases separating them. CDR3 length: 15 residues. CDR1 is SGHTS, CDR2 YDEGEE, per germline. DNA of the CDR3: TGTGCCAGCAGCGAGGGGTTGACGGCTAATTCACCCCTCCACTTT. Translation: CASSEGLTANSPLHF.

V and J are TRBV3-1 (or the pseudogene TRBV3-2) and TRBJ2-7, with 8 bases matching TRBD2. Germline CDR1 and CDR2: LGHDT and YNNKEL (reference sequence). V trimming: 3 bases; J trimming: 6 bases; junction bases outside the gene matches: 4. This CDR3 region has 13 residues. CDR3 sequence: CASSQGLGSEQYF. CDR3 in DNA: TGTGCCAGCAGCCAGGGACTAGGCTCCGAGCAGTACTTC.

The table lists this clone with a few counts. V usage is TRBV5-1 and J usage is TRBJ2-7, with no clear D. Per germline, CDR1 SGHRS and CDR2 YFSETQ. The CDR3 is 14 amino acids. Trimming shortened V by 0 bases and J by 6 bases, and 13 bases separated the two germline ends. CDR3 loop: CASSLDVREFEQYF. Here the CDR3 DNA reads TGCGCCAGCAGCTTGGACGTCAGAGAGTTCGAGCAGTACTTC.

This chain uses TRBV6-1 with TRBJ2-2; TRBD2 might be the D (5 bases). The germline V gene has CDR1 MNHNS and CDR2 SASEGT. V was clipped by 3 bases and J by 4 bases, with 12 bases between them. This CDR3 spans 15 amino acids. The CDR3 spells CASSETRGITGELFF. CDR3 nucleotide sequence: TGTGCCAGCAGTGAGACCCGGGGTATCACCGGGGAGCTGTTTTTT.

V is TRBV5-1 and J is TRBJ2-7; D is perhaps TRBD1 (5 bases). The CDR3 is made up of 17 amino acids. The V end was cut by 0 bases, the J end by 0 bases, with 16 bases between. Germline values: CDR1 SGHRS, CDR2 YFSETQ. The CDR3 coding sequence is TGCGCCAGCAGCTTGGATTGGATGGACACAAGCTCCTACGAGCAGTACTTC. Translated: CASSLDWMDTSSYEQYF. The entire variable domain, with the rest obtained from reference TRBV5-1 and TRBJ2-7, is as follows: KAGVTQTPRYLIKTRGQQVTLSCSPISGHRSVSWYQQTPGQGLQFLFEYFSETQRNKGNFPGRFSGRQFSNSRSEMNVSTLELGDSALYLCASSLDWMDTSSYEQYFGPGTRLTVT.

The CDR3 nucleotides read TGTGCCAGCAGTGAAGAGACCTATGAGACCCAGTACTTC. This encodes CASSEETYETQYF. J is TRBJ2-5 and V is TRBV6-1; no firm D call. Between the trimmed V and J ends, which lost 1 base and 5 bases, there was a span of 8 bases. This CDR3 is built from 13 residues. CDR1 is MNHNS and CDR2 is SASEGT in the germline V gene.

CDR3: CASSIDRASGRGDEQFF. The CDR3 nucleotides are TGTGCCAGTAGTATAGATCGGGCTAGCGGGAGAGGCGATGAGCAGTTCTTC. The chain joins TRBV19 to TRBJ2-1; TRBD2 matches 10 bases. Germline values: CDR1 LNHDA, CDR2 SQIVND (reference sequence). V trimming: 0 bases; J trimming: 8 bases; junction bases outside the gene matches: 10. CDR3 length equals 17 residues. The variable domain in full, with the rest retrieved from reference TRBV19 and TRBJ2-1, is DGGITQSPKYLFRKEGQNVTLSCEQNLNHDAMYWYRQDPGQGLRLIYYSQIVNDFQKGDIAEGYSVSREKKESFPLTVTSAQKNPTAFYLCASSIDRASGRGDEQFFGPGTRLTVL.